This is a list of T cell receptor beta chains from one sample in a study of T-cell memory formation after mild COVID-19. One entry per CDR3 protein, called by TCRdb with MiXCR from the 5' RACE reads. This table holds approximately 240,000 distinct CDR3 sequences, roughly 15% found once. The sample taken for sequencing was PBMCs or a T cell subset sorted from them (not recorded which). The receptors derive from a man aged 18 to 29 who had mild COVID-19 (a few samples of this study predate the infection). Cell type and time point are not known. CDR3s include the opening cysteine and the closing phenylalanine or tryptophan. Each record gives: J gene, V gene, D gene, CDR3 length, clone size, CDR3 DNA, CDR3 protein. A D gene is named only where the DNA matches it firmly. Clone size is given for some rows only: seen once, a few or many times, or a class if the clone is expanded.

J: TRBJ2-5
V: TRBV7-2
D: NA
length: 11
size: NA
DNA: TGTGCCAGCAGCTTGACTAGTTCCCAGTACTTC
CDR3: CASSLTSSQYF

J: TRBJ2-3
V: TRBV5-1
D: TRBD1
length: 15
size: NA
DNA: TGCGCCAGCAGCTCCGACAGGGGAAGCACAGATACGCAGTATTTT
CDR3: CASSSDRGSTDTQYF

J: TRBJ1-2
V: TRBV4-1
D: NA
length: 14
size: few
DNA: TGCGCCAGCAGCCAAGACCCTATTAAGGGTGGCTACACCTTC
CDR3: CASSQDPIKGGYTF

J: TRBJ2-5
V: TRBV7-2
D: TRBD2
length: 14
size: many
DNA: TGTGCCAGCAGCCTAGCGGGCGTCCAAGAGACCCAGTACTTC
CDR3: CASSLAGVQETQYF

J: TRBJ2-2
V: TRBV20-1
D: TRBD1
length: 16
size: NA
DNA: TGCAGTGCTAGCCCCGGGACAGGTAGCCAGACCGGGGAGCTGTTTTTT
CDR3: CSASPGTGSQTGELFF

J: TRBJ2-1
V: TRBV12-3/TRBV12-4
D: NA
length: 14
size: few
DNA: TGTGCCAGCGGTCCCCCCCCGTACGGAAATGAGCAGTTCTTC
CDR3: CASGPPPYGNEQFF

J: TRBJ1-4
V: TRBV7-2
D: NA
length: 13
size: NA
DNA: TGTGCCAGCAGCCCCGGGGAAAGGGCAAAACTGTTTTTT
CDR3: CASSPGERAKLFF

J: TRBJ2-1
V: TRBV5-1
D: NA
length: 16
size: few
DNA: TGCGCCAGCAGCTTGGTAGATCAGCGGGCCCCCAATGAGCAGTTCTTC
CDR3: CASSLVDQRAPNEQFF

J: TRBJ2-1
V: TRBV9
D: TRBD2
length: 16
size: NA
DNA: TGTGCCAGCAGCACCCGGCGGGGGGGGGCCTACAATGAGCAGTTCTTC
CDR3: CASSTRRGGAYNEQFF

J: TRBJ2-5
V: TRBV7-9
D: TRBD1
length: 14
size: few
DNA: TGTGCCAGCAGCTGGGGACAGGGCCAAGAGACCCAGTACTTC
CDR3: CASSWGQGQETQYF

J: TRBJ2-1
V: TRBV5-1
D: NA
length: 15
size: many
DNA: TGCGCCAGCAGCTTTACGGGGGACTGGGTCAATGAGCAGTTCTTC
CDR3: CASSFTGDWVNEQFF

J: TRBJ2-7
V: TRBV5-1
D: NA
length: 14
size: few
DNA: TGCGCCAGCAGCTCTGCAGGGACGGCGTTCGAGCAGTACTTC
CDR3: CASSSAGTAFEQYF

J: TRBJ1-4
V: TRBV10-3
D: NA
length: 14
size: few
DNA: TGTGCCATCAGTGGGGATTCAACTAATGAAAAACTGTTTTTT
CDR3: CAISGDSTNEKLFF

J: TRBJ1-1
V: TRBV6-5
D: TRBD1
length: 17
size: few
DNA: TGTGCCAGCAGTTACTCGGGGGCAGGGGGCGGTAGCACTGAAGCTTTCTTT
CDR3: CASSYSGAGGGSTEAFF

J: TRBJ2-7
V: TRBV5-1
D: TRBD1
length: 14
size: few
DNA: TGCGCCAGCAGCTGGTGGACAGGGATGGGGGAGCAGTACTTC
CDR3: CASSWWTGMGEQYF

J: TRBJ2-3
V: TRBV20-1
D: NA
length: 11
size: NA
DNA: TGCAGTGCTGAACTTGGGGGGACGCAGTATTTT
CDR3: CSAELGGTQYF

J: TRBJ2-1
V: TRBV3-1
D: TRBD2
length: 16
size: NA
DNA: TGTGCCAGCAGCCGACTAGCGGGCCGCTCCTACAATGAGCAGTTCTTC
CDR3: CASSRLAGRSYNEQFF

J: TRBJ2-3
V: TRBV29-1
D: TRBD1
length: 17
size: few
DNA: TGCAGCGTTGAAGATGGACAGGGGGAGCGACTTACAGATACGCAGTATTTT
CDR3: CSVEDGQGERLTDTQYF

J: TRBJ1-2
V: TRBV29-1
D: NA
length: 17
size: few
DNA: TGCAGCGTTGGTAGTGTTGTAAAGGCGGATCTTTCCTATGGCTACACCTTC
CDR3: CSVGSVVKADLSYGYTF

J: TRBJ2-6
V: TRBV4-2
D: NA
length: 15
size: NA
DNA: TGTGCCAGCAGCCAAACAGGCTCTGGGGCCAACGTCCTGACTTTC
CDR3: CASSQTGSGANVLTF

J: TRBJ1-2
V: TRBV5-1
D: NA
length: 13
size: NA
DNA: TGCGCCAGCAGCCCCCAGGGGCCTGGTGGCTACACCTTC
CDR3: CASSPQGPGGYTF

J: TRBJ2-2
V: TRBV7-3
D: TRBD2
length: 15
size: few
DNA: TGTGCCAGCAGATACGGGGGGGCGCAAACCGGGGAGCTGTTTTTT
CDR3: CASRYGGAQTGELFF

J: TRBJ1-1
V: TRBV2
D: TRBD1
length: 12
size: NA
DNA: TGTGCCAGCAGTTCCGGACAGGGCGAAGCTTTCTTT
CDR3: CASSSGQGEAFF

J: TRBJ1-5
V: TRBV20-1
D: TRBD1
length: 14
size: NA
DNA: TGCAGTGCTACCGGGACAGGGTTCCGTCAGCCCCAGCATTTT
CDR3: CSATGTGFRQPQHF

J: TRBJ2-2
V: TRBV7-3
D: TRBD2
length: 15
size: NA
DNA: TGTGCCAGCAGACTACTAGCGGGGGGGCCCGGGGAGCTGTTTTTT
CDR3: CASRLLAGGPGELFF

J: TRBJ2-2
V: TRBV7-3
D: TRBD2
length: 15
size: NA
DNA: TGTGCCAGCCGCCCGCTAGCGGGGGACACCGGGGAGCTGTTTTTT
CDR3: CASRPLAGDTGELFF

J: TRBJ1-2
V: TRBV20-1
D: NA
length: 10
size: few
DNA: TGCAGTGCTAGCCTCTATGGCTACACCTTC
CDR3: CSASLYGYTF

J: TRBJ1-6
V: TRBV5-1
D: TRBD1
length: 17
size: many
DNA: TGCGCCAGCAGCTTCTCCTACCGACAGGGGGCGAATTCACCCCTCCACTTT
CDR3: CASSFSYRQGANSPLHF

J: TRBJ1-3
V: TRBV7-9
D: NA
length: 14
size: many
DNA: TGTGCCGAGGGACGGGCCATCTCTGGAAACACCATATATTTT
CDR3: CAEGRAISGNTIYF

J: TRBJ2-3
V: TRBV7-2
D: NA
length: 15
size: few
DNA: TGTGCCAGCAGCTCCATAGGGGAAGTTGGGGATACGCAGTATTTT
CDR3: CASSSIGEVGDTQYF

J: TRBJ2-5
V: TRBV7-2
D: TRBD2
length: 15
size: few
DNA: TGTGCCAGCAGCGCCCGGACTAGCGGAAAAGAGACCCAGTACTTC
CDR3: CASSARTSGKETQYF

J: TRBJ2-1
V: TRBV5-1
D: TRBD1
length: 13
size: NA
DNA: TGCGCCAGCTCGGGACAGGGGTACAATGAGCAGTTCTTC
CDR3: CASSGQGYNEQFF

J: TRBJ1-1
V: TRBV3-1
D: NA
length: 15
size: NA
DNA: TGTGCCAGCAGCCGGGACCTCCAACTGAACACTGAAGCTTTCTTT
CDR3: CASSRDLQLNTEAFF

J: TRBJ2-3
V: TRBV7-2
D: TRBD2
length: 16
size: few
DNA: TGTGCCAGCAGCTTAACTAGCGGGGGACTCACAGATACGCAGTATTTT
CDR3: CASSLTSGGLTDTQYF

J: TRBJ1-1
V: TRBV6-6
D: NA
length: 11
size: few
DNA: TGTGCCAGCACCGAGGGGGGGGAAGCTTTCTTT
CDR3: CASTEGGEAFF

J: TRBJ1-3
V: TRBV4-3
D: NA
length: 16
size: NA
DNA: TGCGCCAGCAGCCCGAGACGGGGATTGGCTGGAAACACCATATATTTT
CDR3: CASSPRRGLAGNTIYF

J: TRBJ2-1
V: TRBV6-5
D: NA
length: 13
size: few
DNA: TGTGCCAGCAGAAAGGACATCTACAATGAGCAGTTCTTC
CDR3: CASRKDIYNEQFF